What follows are 19 T cell receptor beta chains derived from one specimen sequenced in a study of human T cells and chemical hapten exposure. Time point indicated: patch test 3, about 24 weeks after DPC sensitization. Treatment reported: therapeutic diphenylcyclopropenone sensitization with weekly scalp DPC. TCRdb re-derived calls from the RACE reads in MiXCR, one entry per CDR3 protein. The sample contains about 82,000 distinct CDR3 sequences, approximately 13% of which appear only once. The material sequenced was whole blood, taken in connection with sensitization to the hapten diphenylcyclopropenone (DPC). All receptors derive from a woman in her forties or fifties with alopecia areata. Some clones in this sample may be carry-over from other donors' samples.

The chain couples TRBV7-2 to TRBJ2-2; no clear D gene. The CDR3 spans 13 residues. Germline CDR1 reads SGHTA; CDR2 reads FQGNSA. V lost 2 bases and J 7 bases, leaving 8 bases between the germline ends. The CDR3 region is CASSLRPVGELFF. The CDR3 region has the DNA TGTGCCAGCAGCTTAAGACCAGTCGGGGAGCTGTTTTTT.

The J gene is TRBJ1-1, the V gene TRBV29-1, with unresolved D. The germline CDR1 and CDR2 sequences are SQVTM and ANQGSEA. This CDR3 spans 13 amino acids. Trimming pared 6 bases from V and 1 base from J, leaving 12 bases between. CDR3 coding DNA: TGCAGCGTCCACCCAACAGAGAACACTGAAGCTTTCTTT. Amino acids: CSVHPTENTEAFF.

The rearrangement links TRBV27 to TRBJ1-5; unclear D gene. CDR1 MNHEY and CDR2 SMNVEV come from the germline V gene (reference sequence). The V and J ends lost 5 bases and 5 bases respectively, with 13 bases between them. This CDR3 has 14 residues. The CDR3 loop is CASSPLLGDQPQHF. The CDR3 DNA follows: TGTGCCAGCAGTCCCCTACTCGGGGATCAGCCCCAGCATTTT.

CDR3 amino acids: CASSLGGGARSNQPQHF. The CDR3 nucleotides read TGTGCCAGCAGCTTAGGGGGAGGGGCCAGGAGCAATCAGCCCCAGCATTTT. The gene calls are TRBV7-2 and TRBJ1-5; tentatively, D is TRBD1 (5 bases). Deletions cut 1 base from V and 1 base from J, with 14 bases between. Germline V gives CDR1 SGHTA, CDR2 FQGNSA. The CDR3 is made up of 17 amino acids.

A few counts support this clonotype. The chain carries TRBV19 and TRBJ2-1; D might be TRBD1 or TRBD2, each matching 5 bases. V lost 3 bases to trimming and J lost 4 bases, with 10 bases between them. CDR1 is LNHDA, CDR2 SQIVND, per germline (reference sequence). CDR3 length equals 14 residues. The CDR3 bases are TGTGCCAGTAGTATGAAGGGACCTTACAATGAGCAGTTCTTC. Its protein is CASSMKGPYNEQFF. The whole variable domain, filled in from reference TRBV19 and TRBJ2-1, reads DGGITQSPKYLFRKEGQNVTLSCEQNLNHDAMYWYRQDPGQGLRLIYYSQIVNDFQKGDIAEGYSVSREKKESFPLTVTSAQKNPTAFYLCASSMKGPYNEQFFGPGTRLTVL.

The gene calls are TRBV14 and TRBJ1-1; 9 bases line up with TRBD1. This CDR3 is 15 amino acids long. Losses at the gene ends were 1 base for V and 9 bases for J; bases not matched to a gene: 9. Germline V gene data show CDR1 as SGHDN and CDR2 as FVKESK. The CDR3 loop reads CASSQATGTGSQAFF. CDR3 DNA: TGTGCCAGCAGCCAAGCCACCGGGACAGGGAGTCAAGCTTTCTTT.

This clonotype was counted between two and nine times. CDR3 amino acids: CASNAGVYGEEQFF. The CDR3 region has the DNA TGTGCCAGCAATGCGGGAGTTTATGGGGAGGAGCAGTTCTTC. The chain has TRBV12-3 or TRBV12-4 and TRBJ2-1; 7 positions match TRBD2. The CDR3 runs 14 residues. Trimming took 7 bases from V and 10 from J; bases not matched to a gene: 13.

This clonotype showed up just a few times. The V call is TRBV29-1, the J call TRBJ2-1, with D maybe TRBD2 (5 bases). This CDR3 has 13 amino acids. The V end was cut by 7 bases, the J end by 8 bases, with 18 bases between. Germline CDR1 reads SQVTM; CDR2 reads ANQGSEA. The CDR3 nucleotides are TGCAGCGCACCCGGGATCTCATCCGATGAGCAGTTCTTC. It is translated as CSAPGISSDEQFF.

The rearrangement links TRBV20-1 to TRBJ2-3, with TRBD2 matching over 9 bases. Trimming took 5 bases from V and 2 from J; bases not matched to a gene: 14. CDR3 length equals 17 residues. CDR1 and CDR2 from the germline V gene are DFQATT and SNEGSKA (reference sequence). The CDR3 DNA reads as TGCAGTGCTGGGGCTAGCGGGGATTTTAAACTCACAGATACGCAGTATTTT. Its translation: CSAGASGDFKLTDTQYF.

The chain couples TRBV7-9 to TRBJ2-1; the match to TRBD2 covers 13 bases. Trimming cost V 1 base and J 7 bases; bases outside gene matches: 16. The CDR3 runs 20 residues. CDR1 SEHNR and CDR2 FQNEAQ come from the germline V gene (reference sequence). CDR3 nucleotide sequence: TGTGCCAGCAGCTTAGAGACTAGCGGGAGGCCCTCTCTTGTTCGGAATGAGCAGTTCTTC. This encodes CASSLETSGRPSLVRNEQFF.

This clonotype was counted many times. The chain has TRBV29-1 and TRBJ1-1; D perhaps matches TRBD1 (6 bases). The CDR3 spans 12 residues. CDR1 and CDR2 from the germline V gene are SQVTM and ANQGSEA. The V end lost 2 bases, the J end lost 7 bases, and 11 bases lay between the germline ends. In DNA, the CDR3 is TGCAGCGTTGAAACCGGGGGCAGTGAAGCTTTCTTT. It codes for CSVETGGSEAFF.

The chain joins TRBV20-1 to TRBJ1-2; no reliable D call. V lost 1 base, J lost 6 bases, and 15 bases lay in between. Germline V lookup: CDR1 DFQATT, CDR2 SNEGSKA (reference sequence). This CDR3 comprises 14 residues. The CDR3 coding sequence is TGCAGTGCTAGAGCCCCCGGCCCTACCGATGGCTACACCTTC. Its protein is CSARAPGPTDGYTF.

CDR3 sequence (DNA): TGTGCCAGCAGCTTAAGCGGGACAGACACTGAAGCTTTCTTT. Protein sequence: CASSLSGTDTEAFF. This chain uses TRBV7-3 with TRBJ1-1, with 7 positions matching TRBD1. With V trimmed by 1 base and J by 3 bases, 2 bases remained unmatched. CDR3 size: 14 residues. CDR1 and CDR2 from the germline V gene are SGHTA and FQGTGA.

This clonotype has a count of ten or more. The chain carries TRBV20-1 and TRBJ2-1, with TRBD2 matching 12 bases. The CDR3 totals 16 residues. J was trimmed by 10 bases and V by 4 bases; bases with no gene match: 14. In germline, CDR1 is DFQATT, CDR2 SNEGSKA (reference sequence). Written as DNA, the CDR3 is TGCAGTGCTACCTATTTCCTAGCGGGAGGGCCCTGGGAGCAGTTCTTC. This encodes CSATYFLAGGPWEQFF.

As DNA, the CDR3 is TGCAGTGCTAAAGGCGGGGGGGTTGAAGCTTTCTTT. Encoded protein: CSAKGGGVEAFF. The chain recombines TRBV20-1 with TRBJ1-1; D possibly corresponds to TRBD1 (5 bases). Germline assignment: CDR1 DFQATT and CDR2 SNEGSKA (reference sequence). The CDR3 loop spans 12 amino acids. V was shortened by 4 bases and J by 7 bases, with 13 bases between the two germline ends.

On this clonotype itself: A much larger clone differs by one base, so this may be a read error. The genes are TRBV29-1 and TRBJ2-7; the match to TRBD1 covers 8 bases. CDR3 length equals 14 residues. Germline-derived CDR1 and CDR2 are SQVTM and ANQGSEA. The CDR3 DNA follows: TGCAGCGTTGGAGCTGGGGGACAGGCCTACGAGCGGTACTTC. As protein: CSVGAGGQAYERYF.

This clonotype was observed at least ten times. The chain is built from TRBV29-1 and TRBJ1-3; D not certain. This CDR3 is built from 14 residues. Germline CDR1 and CDR2: SQVTM and ANQGSEA. With 0 bases removed from V and 0 bases from J, the gap between germline ends came to 6 bases. The CDR3: CSVEDYRSGNTIYF. The CDR3 DNA reads TGCAGCGTTGAAGATTACCGCTCTGGAAACACCATATATTTT.

The sample holds many counts of this clonotype. V usage is TRBV5-1 and J usage is TRBJ2-4; the match to TRBD1 covers 8 bases. The V gene end was trimmed by 0 bases and the J gene end by 9 bases; junction bases not matched to a gene: 8. This CDR3 region has 15 residues. Germline CDR1 and CDR2: SGHRS and YFSETQ. CDR3 in DNA: TGCGCCAGCAGCTTGGATACAGGGGGGATCAGCATTCAGTACTTC. It specifies CASSLDTGGISIQYF.

This clonotype has a count of ten or more. The chain joins TRBV29-1 to TRBJ1-2, with 9 nucleotides matching TRBD1. The CDR3 sequence is 16 residues long. Germline V gives CDR1 SQVTM, CDR2 ANQGSEA. V shed 7 bases and J 5 bases; nucleotides not matched to a gene: 17. The CDR3 region is CSAASPIIDRGYGYTF. The CDR3 DNA follows: TGCAGCGCTGCGAGCCCCATAATAGACAGGGGGTATGGCTACACCTTC.